This TCR beta chain stems from a study of blood T cells in healthy people across ages. Whole-study results and caveats: Roughly linear age-related decline in beta diversity appeared, significant by age around 40. PBMCs went unsorted, and a conclusive naive versus antigen-experienced comparison was therefore prevented.

To note about this clonotype: The antigen is undetermined.

Together with a sample-barcoded 5' primer, a J-beta primer mix was included in a second PCR lasting about 6 to 11 cycles. From the 5' RACE reads, TCRdb called clonotypes with MiXCR, one entry per CDR3 protein. This table holds 790,000 or so distinct CDR3 sequences, around three fifths found once. The length of the CDR3 is 15 residues. The junction had 7 bases not matched to a gene; V was cut back by 3 bases and J by 4 bases. The V gene's germline CDR1 is MDHEN and CDR2 SYDVKM. PBMCs were isolated at a quantity of at least 6 million per sample. The chain recombines TRBV28 with TRBJ2-7, with TRBD2 identical over 9 bases. Sequencing was done on a sample of blood. The receptor was isolated from a man aged 40-55 years in good health. DNA of the CDR3: TGTGCCAGCAGTTTTCCTCGCGGGAGGGGATACGAGCAGTACTTC. Protein sequence: CASSFPRGRGYEQYF.